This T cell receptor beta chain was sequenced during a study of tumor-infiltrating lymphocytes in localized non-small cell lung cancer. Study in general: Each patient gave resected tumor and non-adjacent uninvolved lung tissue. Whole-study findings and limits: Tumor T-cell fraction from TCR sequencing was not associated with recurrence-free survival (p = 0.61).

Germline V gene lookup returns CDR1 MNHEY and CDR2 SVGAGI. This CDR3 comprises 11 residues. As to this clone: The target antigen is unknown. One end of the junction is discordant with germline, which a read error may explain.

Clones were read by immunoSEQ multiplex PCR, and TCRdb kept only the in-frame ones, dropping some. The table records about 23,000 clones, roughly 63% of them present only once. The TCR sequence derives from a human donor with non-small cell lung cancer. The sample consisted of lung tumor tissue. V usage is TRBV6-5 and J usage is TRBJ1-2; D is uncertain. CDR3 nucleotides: TGTGCCAGCAGGTACTCCGATGGCTACACCTTC. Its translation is CASRYSDGYTF.